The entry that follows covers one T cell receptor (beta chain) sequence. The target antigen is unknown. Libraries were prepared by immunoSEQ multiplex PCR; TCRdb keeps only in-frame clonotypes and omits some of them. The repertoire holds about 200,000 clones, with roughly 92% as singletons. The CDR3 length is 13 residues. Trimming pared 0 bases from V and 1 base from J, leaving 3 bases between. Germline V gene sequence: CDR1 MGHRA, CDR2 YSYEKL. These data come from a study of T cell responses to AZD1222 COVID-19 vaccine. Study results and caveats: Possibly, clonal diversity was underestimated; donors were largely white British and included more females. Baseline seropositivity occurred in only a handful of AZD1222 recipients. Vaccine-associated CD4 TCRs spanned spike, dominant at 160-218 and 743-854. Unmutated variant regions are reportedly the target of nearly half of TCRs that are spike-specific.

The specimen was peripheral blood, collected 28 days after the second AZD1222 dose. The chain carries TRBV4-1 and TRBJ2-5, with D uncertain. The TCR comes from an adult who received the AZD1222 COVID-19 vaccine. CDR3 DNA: TGCGCCAGCAGCCAAGACCCCCAAGAGACCCAGTACTTC. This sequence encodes CASSQDPQETQYF.